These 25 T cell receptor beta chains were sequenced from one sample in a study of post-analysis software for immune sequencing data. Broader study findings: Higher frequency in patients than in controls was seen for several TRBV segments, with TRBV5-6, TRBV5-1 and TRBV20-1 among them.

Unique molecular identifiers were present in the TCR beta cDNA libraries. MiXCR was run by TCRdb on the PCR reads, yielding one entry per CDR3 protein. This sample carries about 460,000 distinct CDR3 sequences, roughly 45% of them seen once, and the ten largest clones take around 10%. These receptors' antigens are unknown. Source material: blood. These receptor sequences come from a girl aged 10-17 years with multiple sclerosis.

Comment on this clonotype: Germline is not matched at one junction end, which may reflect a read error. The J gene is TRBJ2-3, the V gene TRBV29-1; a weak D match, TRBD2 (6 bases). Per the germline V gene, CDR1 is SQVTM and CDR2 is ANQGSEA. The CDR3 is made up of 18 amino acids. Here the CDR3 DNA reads TGCGGCGTTAATCCCCAGGGAAGTCGGGAGACAGGCACAGATACGCAGTATTTT. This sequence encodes CGVNPQGSRETGTDTQYF.

The CDR3 protein is CASSEQGKGGYTF. The CDR3 DNA sequence: TGTGCCAGCAGTGAACAGGGGAAAGGTGGCTACACCTTC. This rearrangement joins TRBV6-4 to TRBJ1-2; 7 bases are shared with TRBD1. The J segment lost 7 bases and the V segment lost 3 bases, leaving 5 bases of the junction unmatched. The CDR3 is 13 amino acids. The germline CDR1 and CDR2 sequences are MRHNA and SNTAGT.

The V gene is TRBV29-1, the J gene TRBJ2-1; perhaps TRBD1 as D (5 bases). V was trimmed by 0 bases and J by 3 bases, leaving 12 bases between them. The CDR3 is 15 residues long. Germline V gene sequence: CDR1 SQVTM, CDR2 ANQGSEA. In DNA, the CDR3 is TGCAGCGTTGAAGATCGTGGGGCGGACTACAATGAGCAGTTCTTC. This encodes CSVEDRGADYNEQFF.

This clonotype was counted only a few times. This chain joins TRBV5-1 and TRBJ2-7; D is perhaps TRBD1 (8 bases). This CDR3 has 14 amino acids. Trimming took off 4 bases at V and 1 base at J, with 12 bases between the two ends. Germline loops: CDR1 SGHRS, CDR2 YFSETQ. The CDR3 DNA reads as TGCGCCAGCAGCACACAGGGGGGGTCCTACGAGCAGTACTTC. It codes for CASSTQGGSYEQYF.

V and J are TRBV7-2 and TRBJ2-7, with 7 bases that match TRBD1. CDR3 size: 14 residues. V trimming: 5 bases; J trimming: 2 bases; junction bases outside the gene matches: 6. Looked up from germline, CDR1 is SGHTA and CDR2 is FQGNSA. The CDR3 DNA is TGTGCCAGCAGCAACCGACAGGGTCCCTACGAGCAGTACTTC. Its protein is CASSNRQGPYEQYF.

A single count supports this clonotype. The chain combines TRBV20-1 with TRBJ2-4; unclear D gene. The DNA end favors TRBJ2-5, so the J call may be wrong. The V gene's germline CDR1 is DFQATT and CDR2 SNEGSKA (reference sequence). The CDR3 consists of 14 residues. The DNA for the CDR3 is TGCAGTGCTAGAAAAGGGATAGCCCAAGAGACCCAGTACTTC. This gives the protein CSARKGIAQETQYF.

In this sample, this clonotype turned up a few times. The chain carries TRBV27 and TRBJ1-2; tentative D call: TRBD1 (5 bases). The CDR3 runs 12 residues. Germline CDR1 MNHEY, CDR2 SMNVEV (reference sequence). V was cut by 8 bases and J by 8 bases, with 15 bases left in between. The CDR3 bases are TGTGCCAGCTCGCAGGGAAGTCGAGGCTACACCTTC. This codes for CASSQGSRGYTF.

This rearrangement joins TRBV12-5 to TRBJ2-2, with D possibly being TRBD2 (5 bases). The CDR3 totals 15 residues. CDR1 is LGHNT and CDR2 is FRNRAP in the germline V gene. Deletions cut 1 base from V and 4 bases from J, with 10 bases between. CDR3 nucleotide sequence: TGTGCTAGTGGTTTGGGAGACCGGGGCACCGGGGAGCTGTTTTTT. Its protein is CASGLGDRGTGELFF.

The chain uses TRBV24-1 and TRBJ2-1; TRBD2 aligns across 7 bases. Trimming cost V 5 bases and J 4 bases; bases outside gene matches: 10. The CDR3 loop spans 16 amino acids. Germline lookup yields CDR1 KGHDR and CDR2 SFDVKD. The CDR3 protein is CATSALGRESYNEQFF. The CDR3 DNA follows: TGTGCCACCAGTGCCCTGGGGCGGGAGTCTTACAATGAGCAGTTCTTC.

The chain's CDR3 is CAISERQQETQYF. The CDR3 coding sequence is TGTGCCATCAGTGAGAGACAGCAAGAGACCCAGTACTTC. V gene TRBV10-3 combines with J gene TRBJ2-7; D is possibly TRBD1 (5 bases). The J call is in doubt because the DNA end fits TRBJ2-5 better. The germline gives CDR1 ENHRY, CDR2 SYGVKD. CDR3 length: 13 amino acids.

CDR3 nucleotides: TGTGCCAGCTCACCACTAGACCCCGAGGGAGAGACCCAGTACTTC. It yields the protein CASSPLDPEGETQYF. The chain couples TRBV18 to TRBJ2-5, with D perhaps matching TRBD2 (5 bases). Germline V gene sequence: CDR1 KGHSH, CDR2 LQKENI. Trimming shortened V by 1 base and J by 4 bases, and 13 bases separated the two germline ends. The CDR3 is made up of 15 amino acids.

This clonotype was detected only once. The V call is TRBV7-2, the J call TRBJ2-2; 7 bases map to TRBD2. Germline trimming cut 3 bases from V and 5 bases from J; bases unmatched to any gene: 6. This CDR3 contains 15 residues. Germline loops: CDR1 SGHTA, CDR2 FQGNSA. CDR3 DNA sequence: TGTGCCAGCAGCTTGACTAGCTGGGGGACCGGGGAGCTGTTTTTT. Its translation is CASSLTSWGTGELFF.

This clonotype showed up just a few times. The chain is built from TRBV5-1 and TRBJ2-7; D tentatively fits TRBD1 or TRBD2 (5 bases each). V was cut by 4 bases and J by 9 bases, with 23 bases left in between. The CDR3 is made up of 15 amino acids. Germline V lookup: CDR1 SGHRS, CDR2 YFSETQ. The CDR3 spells CASSRAYTEGTWQYF. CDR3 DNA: TGCGCCAGCAGCCGAGCTTACACAGAGGGGACGTGGCAGTACTTC.

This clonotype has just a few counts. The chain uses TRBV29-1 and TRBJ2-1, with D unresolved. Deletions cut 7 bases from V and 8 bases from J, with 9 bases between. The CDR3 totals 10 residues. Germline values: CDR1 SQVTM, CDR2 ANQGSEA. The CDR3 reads CSAKDDEQFF. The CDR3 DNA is TGCAGCGCAAAAGACGATGAGCAGTTCTTC.

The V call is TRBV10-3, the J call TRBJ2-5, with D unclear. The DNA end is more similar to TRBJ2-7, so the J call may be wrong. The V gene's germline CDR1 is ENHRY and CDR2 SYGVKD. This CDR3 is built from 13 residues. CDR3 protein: CAISEVLFYEQYF. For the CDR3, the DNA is TGTGCCATCAGTGAGGTACTCTTCTACGAGCAGTACTTC.

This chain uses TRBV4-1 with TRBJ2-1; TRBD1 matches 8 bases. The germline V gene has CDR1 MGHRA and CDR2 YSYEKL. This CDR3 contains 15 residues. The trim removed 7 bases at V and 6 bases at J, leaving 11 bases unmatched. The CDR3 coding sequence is TGCGCCAGCACCCGGACCGGGACAGGTTCCAATGAGCAGTTCTTC. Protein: CASTRTGTGSNEQFF.

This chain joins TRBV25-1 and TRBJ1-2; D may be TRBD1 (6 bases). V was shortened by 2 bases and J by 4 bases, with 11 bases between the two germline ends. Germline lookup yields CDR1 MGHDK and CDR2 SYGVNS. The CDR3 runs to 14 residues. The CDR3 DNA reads TGTGCCAGCAGTGAAAACAGGGATAGCTATGGCTACACCTTC. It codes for CASSENRDSYGYTF.

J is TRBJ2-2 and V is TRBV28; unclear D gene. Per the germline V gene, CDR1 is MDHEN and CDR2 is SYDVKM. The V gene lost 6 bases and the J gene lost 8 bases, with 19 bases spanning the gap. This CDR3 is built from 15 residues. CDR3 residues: CASRKAGSVKGELFF. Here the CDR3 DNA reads TGTGCCAGCAGGAAGGCAGGATCGGTAAAGGGGGAGCTGTTTTTT.

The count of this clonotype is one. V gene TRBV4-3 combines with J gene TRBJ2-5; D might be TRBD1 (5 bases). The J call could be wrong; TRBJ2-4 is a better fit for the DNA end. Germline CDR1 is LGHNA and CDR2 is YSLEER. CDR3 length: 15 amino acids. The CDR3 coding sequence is TGCGCCAGCAGCCAAGATGGGGCAGGAAAAAACATTCAGTACTTC. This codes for CASSQDGAGKNIQYF.

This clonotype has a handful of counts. The CDR3 nucleotides read TGTGCCAGCGGGAGGAAAGGGGAGACCCAGTACTTC. Translated: CASGRKGETQYF. The chain carries TRBV27 and TRBJ2-5, with D possibly being TRBD2 (6 bases). CDR1 is MNHEY and CDR2 is SMNVEV in the germline V gene (reference sequence). V lost 8 bases, J lost 5 bases, and 12 bases lay in between. The CDR3 length is 12 residues.

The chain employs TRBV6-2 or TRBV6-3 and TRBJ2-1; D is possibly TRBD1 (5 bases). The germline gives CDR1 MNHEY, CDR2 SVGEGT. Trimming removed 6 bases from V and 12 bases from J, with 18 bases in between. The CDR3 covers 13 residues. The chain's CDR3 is CASSPEDSFWQFF. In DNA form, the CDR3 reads TGTGCCAGCAGCCCAGAAGACAGTTTTTGGCAGTTCTTC.

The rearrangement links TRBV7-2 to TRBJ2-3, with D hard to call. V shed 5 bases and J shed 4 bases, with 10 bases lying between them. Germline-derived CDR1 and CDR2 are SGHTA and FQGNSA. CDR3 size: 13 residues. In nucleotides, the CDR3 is TGTGCCAGCAGCCCGGCGGCTGCAGATACGCAGTATTTT. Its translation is CASSPAAADTQYF. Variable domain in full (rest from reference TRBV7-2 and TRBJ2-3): GAGVSQSPSNKVTEKGKDVELRCDPISGHTALYWYRQSLGQGLEFLIYFQGNSAPDKSGLPSDRFSAERTGGSVSTLTIQRTQQEDSAVYLCASSPAAADTQYFGPGTRLTVL.

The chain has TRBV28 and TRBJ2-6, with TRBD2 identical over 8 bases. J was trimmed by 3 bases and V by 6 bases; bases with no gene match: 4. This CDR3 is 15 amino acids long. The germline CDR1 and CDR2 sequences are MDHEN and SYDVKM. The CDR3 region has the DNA TGTGCCAGCAGCCCCGGGGGGGATGGGGCCAACGTCCTGACTTTC. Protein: CASSPGGDGANVLTF.

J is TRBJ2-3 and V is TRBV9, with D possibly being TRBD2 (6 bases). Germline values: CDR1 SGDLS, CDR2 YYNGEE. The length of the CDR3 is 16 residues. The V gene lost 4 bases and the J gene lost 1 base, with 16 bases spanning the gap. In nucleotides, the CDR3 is TGTGCCAGCAGCTCCGGGACTCAGCACCGCACAGATACGCAGTATTTT. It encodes CASSSGTQHRTDTQYF.

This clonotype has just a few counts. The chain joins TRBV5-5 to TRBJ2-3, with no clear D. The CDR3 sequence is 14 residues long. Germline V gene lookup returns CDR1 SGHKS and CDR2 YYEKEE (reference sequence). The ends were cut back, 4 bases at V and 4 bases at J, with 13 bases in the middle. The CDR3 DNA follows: TGTGCCAGCAGCCGCCGCGCTCTGGCAGATACGCAGTATTTT. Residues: CASSRRALADTQYF.